Reported below is one T cell receptor (beta chain). The data belong to a study of blood T cell repertoires in COVID-19. On the study more broadly: The samples span acute and convalescent COVID-19 from the United States, Italy and Spain.

Assay: immunoSEQ multiplex PCR; the TCRdb copy retains only in-frame clones and omits some. The sample consists of 250,000 to 300,000 clones, roughly four fifths of them appearing once. Residents of 24 US areas, aged about 18 to 89 years, made up the participants. Participant-reported clinical history was the basis for cohort assignment. The clonotype comes from a man aged 25-45 years with acute COVID-19. Specimen: PBMCs or T cells enriched from blood (not recorded which).

This CDR3 reads CASSAWEGYTEAFF. The CDR3 coding sequence is TGTGCCAGTAGCGCCTGGGAGGGTTACACTGAAGCTTTCTTT. This sequence joins TRBV19 and TRBJ1-1; no reliable D call. Between the trimmed V and J ends, which lost 6 bases and 3 bases, there was a span of 14 bases. The CDR3 runs to 14 residues. Germline V gene lookup returns CDR1 LNHDA and CDR2 SQIVND (reference sequence).